This TCR beta chain was sequenced for a study of cytomegalovirus exposure and HLA in healthy donors. In the study overall: A prior study identified approximately 110 million unique TCR beta sequences from 150 million to 200 million T cells.

Primers included in the PCR were 60 Vbeta and 13 Jbeta primers. TCRdb's copy holds only in-frame clones and misses some; the assay was immunoSEQ multiplex PCR. The sample holds approximately 110,000 clones, 75% to 90% seen once. The CDR3 runs 15 residues. Germline assignment: CDR1 SGHDN and CDR2 FVKESK. Trimming took off 2 bases at V and 3 bases at J, with 8 bases between the two ends. Sequenced material: PBMCs. The clonotype comes from a man aged 30-40 years in good health and CMV-seropositive. V is TRBV14 and J is TRBJ1-6, with D unresolved. The CDR3 nucleotides are TGTGCCAGCAGCCAAAGACAACTCTATAATTCACCCCTCCACTTT. This sequence encodes CASSQRQLYNSPLHF. The full variable domain, in which reference TRBV14 and TRBJ1-6 provide the parts outside the CDR3, is EAGVTQFPSHSVIEKGQTVTLRCDPISGHDNLYWYRRVMGKEIKFLLHFVKESKQDESGMPNNRFLAERTGGTYSTLKVQPAELEDSGVYFCASSQRQLYNSPLHFGNGTRLTVT.